The rows below give T cell receptor beta chains drawn from one sample of a study of blood T cell repertoires in COVID-19. Profiled with immunoSEQ multiplex PCR; TCRdb holds only in-frame clones, not every one. The repertoire consists of roughly 10,000 clones, with 90% occurring once and the leading ten covering around 10%. Sequenced input: peripheral blood. These receptor sequences come from a human donor in a cohort sampled during active COVID-19. The CDR3 runs from the conserved cysteine through the conserved F or W. Fields, in order: CDR3 length, clone size, J gene, D gene, V gene, CDR3 DNA, CDR3 protein. A D gene is named only where the DNA matches it firmly. Clone size appears in some rows only: once, few, many, or a class for an expanded clone.

cdr3_length: 16
clone_size: .
j_call: TRBJ1-4
d_call: .
v_call: TRBV5-4
cdr3_nt: TGTGCCAGCAGCTTGGGGGGGGAAATCCAGATAGAAAAACTGTTTTTT
cdr3_aa: CASSLGGEIQIEKLFF

cdr3_length: 16
clone_size: once
j_call: TRBJ2-1
d_call: TRBD2
v_call: TRBV5-3
cdr3_nt: TGTGCCAGAAGCTTGCCGAGGCTAGCGGGGGACAATGAGCAGTTCTTC
cdr3_aa: CARSLPRLAGDNEQFF

cdr3_length: 14
clone_size: .
j_call: TRBJ1-2
d_call: .
v_call: TRBV3-1/TRBV3-2
cdr3_nt: TGTGCCAGCAGCCAACTGGGGCTTAACTATGGCTACACCTTC
cdr3_aa: CASSQLGLNYGYTF

cdr3_length: 14
clone_size: .
j_call: TRBJ1-4
d_call: .
v_call: TRBV20-1
cdr3_nt: TGCAGTGCTAGTCGGACTGCAACTAATGAAAAACTGTTTTTT
cdr3_aa: CSASRTATNEKLFF

cdr3_length: 14
clone_size: once
j_call: TRBJ1-2
d_call: TRBD1
v_call: TRBV6-5
cdr3_nt: TGTGCCAGCAGTCCCCTGACAGGGTGGTATGGCTACACCTTC
cdr3_aa: CASSPLTGWYGYTF

cdr3_length: 15
clone_size: .
j_call: TRBJ1-2
d_call: TRBD1
v_call: TRBV5-5
cdr3_nt: TGTGCCAGCAGCAAGGACAGGGCTGTCAACTATGGCTACACCTTC
cdr3_aa: CASSKDRAVNYGYTF

cdr3_length: 14
clone_size: .
j_call: TRBJ2-4
d_call: .
v_call: TRBV9
cdr3_nt: TGTGCCAGCAGCGTCTTATCAGAGGGAAACATTCAGTACTTC
cdr3_aa: CASSVLSEGNIQYF

cdr3_length: 15
clone_size: .
j_call: TRBJ2-1
d_call: TRBD2
v_call: TRBV28
cdr3_nt: TGTGCCAGCAGTTTAGCGGACCTACTAGCGGGGGGGCAGTTCTTC
cdr3_aa: CASSLADLLAGGQFF

cdr3_length: 13
clone_size: .
j_call: TRBJ1-1
d_call: .
v_call: TRBV7-3
cdr3_nt: TGTGCCAGCAGCGCCGACAGCTACACTGAAGCTTTCTTT
cdr3_aa: CASSADSYTEAFF

cdr3_length: 16
clone_size: .
j_call: TRBJ2-3
d_call: TRBD2
v_call: TRBV5-4
cdr3_nt: TGTGCCAGCAGCTTGATGACACGGGGGGATACAGATACGCAGTATTTT
cdr3_aa: CASSLMTRGDTDTQYF

cdr3_length: 20
clone_size: .
j_call: TRBJ1-2
d_call: .
v_call: TRBV9
cdr3_nt: TGTGCCAGCAGCGTAGATCGGGGGTCGATGTTTGGGGAATTTAACTATGGCTACACCTTC
cdr3_aa: CASSVDRGSMFGEFNYGYTF

cdr3_length: 18
clone_size: once
j_call: TRBJ2-3
d_call: TRBD2
v_call: TRBV7-8
cdr3_nt: TGTGCCAGCAGCCCGACTAGCGGGGGGTGGTTGCTTACAGATACGCAGTATTTT
cdr3_aa: CASSPTSGGWLLTDTQYF

cdr3_length: 13
clone_size: once
j_call: TRBJ1-2
d_call: TRBD1
v_call: TRBV10-3
cdr3_nt: TGTGCCATCAGTCCGGACAGGGAAGGTGGCTACACCTTC
cdr3_aa: CAISPDREGGYTF

cdr3_length: 14
clone_size: .
j_call: TRBJ2-1
d_call: TRBD2
v_call: TRBV7-2
cdr3_nt: TGTGCCAGCAGCTTTCGGGGGGGGAACAATGAGCAGTTCTTC
cdr3_aa: CASSFRGGNNEQFF

cdr3_length: 13
clone_size: .
j_call: TRBJ2-3
d_call: .
v_call: TRBV5-4
cdr3_nt: TGTGCCAGCAGCCGACCGGAGGTCGATACGCAGTATTTT
cdr3_aa: CASSRPEVDTQYF

cdr3_length: 14
clone_size: .
j_call: TRBJ1-1
d_call: TRBD1
v_call: TRBV6-5
cdr3_nt: TGTGCCAGCAGTCCCGGGACAGGGTACTCTGAAGCTTTCTTT
cdr3_aa: CASSPGTGYSEAFF

cdr3_length: 15
clone_size: .
j_call: TRBJ2-5
d_call: TRBD1
v_call: TRBV27
cdr3_nt: TGTGCCAGCAGTTCCCCTCGGACAGGGACGGAGACCCAGTACTTC
cdr3_aa: CASSSPRTGTETQYF

cdr3_length: 17
clone_size: .
j_call: TRBJ2-3
d_call: .
v_call: TRBV5-7
cdr3_nt: TGTGCCAGCAGCTTGGGGGGAGCGGACCTTAGCACAGATACGCAGTATTTT
cdr3_aa: CASSLGGADLSTDTQYF

cdr3_length: 14
clone_size: .
j_call: TRBJ2-5
d_call: TRBD1
v_call: TRBV29-1
cdr3_nt: TGCAGCACAACGGGACAGGGGATCCAAGAGACCCAGTACTTC
cdr3_aa: CSTTGQGIQETQYF

cdr3_length: 16
clone_size: few
j_call: TRBJ1-4
d_call: TRBD1
v_call: TRBV9
cdr3_nt: TGTGCCAGCAGCGCCAGGGGGGACCCGAGGTATGAAAAACTGTTTTTT
cdr3_aa: CASSARGDPRYEKLFF

cdr3_length: 15
clone_size: .
j_call: TRBJ2-7
d_call: .
v_call: TRBV19
cdr3_nt: TGTGCCAGTAGCGAATATGGCCAGGGAACCTACGAGCAGTACTTC
cdr3_aa: CASSEYGQGTYEQYF

cdr3_length: 12
clone_size: .
j_call: TRBJ1-2
d_call: .
v_call: TRBV28
cdr3_nt: TGTGCCAGCAGTTCGCAGGGCTATGGCTACACCTTC
cdr3_aa: CASSSQGYGYTF

cdr3_length: 17
clone_size: once
j_call: TRBJ2-5
d_call: .
v_call: TRBV10-3
cdr3_nt: TGTGCCATCAGTGAGGCCCGGAGCCCCTTGTACCAAGAGACCCAGTACTTC
cdr3_aa: CAISEARSPLYQETQYF

cdr3_length: 16
clone_size: hyperexpanded
j_call: TRBJ2-3
d_call: TRBD2
v_call: TRBV5-1
cdr3_nt: TGCGCCAGCAGCTTCAAGAGCGGGGGGGCTGTAGATACGCAGTATTTT
cdr3_aa: CASSFKSGGAVDTQYF

cdr3_length: 14
clone_size: .
j_call: TRBJ2-7
d_call: TRBD1
v_call: TRBV14
cdr3_nt: TGTGCCAGCAGCCAGGGGACAGGGCCCTACGAGCAGTACTTC
cdr3_aa: CASSQGTGPYEQYF